The 16 T cell receptor beta chains presented below share a single source sample, sequenced in a study of cytomegalovirus exposure and HLA in healthy donors. The primer mix had 60 Vbeta and 13 Jbeta primers. Libraries were prepared by immunoSEQ multiplex PCR; TCRdb keeps only in-frame clonotypes and omits some of them. This table holds 90,000 to 100,000 clones, about 81% found once. Sequenced input: PBMCs. The receptor source for this set is a man in his forties in good health and CMV-seronegative.

CDR3 amino acids: CASSFIQGSYEQYF. CDR3 nucleotide sequence: TGTGCCAGCAGCTTCATACAGGGGTCCTACGAGCAGTACTTC. The chain employs TRBV7-8 and TRBJ2-7; 7 bases agree with TRBD1. Germline lookup yields CDR1 SGHVS and CDR2 FQNEAQ. The CDR3 runs 14 residues. V shed 3 bases, J shed 1 base, and the junction held 3 bases outside the gene matches.

The chain is built from TRBV7-9 and TRBJ2-1; TRBD2 is a possible D gene (6 bases). The V end lost 8 bases, the J end lost 7 bases, and 12 bases lay between the germline ends. This CDR3 spans 12 amino acids. The germline V gene encodes CDR1 SEHNR and CDR2 FQNEAQ (reference sequence). The CDR3 loop is CASGHRGNEQFF. The CDR3 DNA reads as TGTGCCAGCGGCCACCGGGGGAATGAGCAGTTCTTC.

This clone was found a few times. The chain joins TRBV19 to TRBJ2-7; the match to TRBD1 covers 10 bases. The V segment lost 6 bases and the J segment 5 bases; nucleotides outside the gene matches: 4. Per the germline V gene, CDR1 is LNHDA and CDR2 is SQIVND (reference sequence). This CDR3 spans 13 amino acids. The CDR3 nucleotides read TGTGCCAGTAGCCGGGACAGGGGCCACGAGCAGTACTTC. Protein: CASSRDRGHEQYF. The whole variable domain, filled in from reference TRBV19 and TRBJ2-7, reads DGGITQSPKYLFRKEGQNVTLSCEQNLNHDAMYWYRQDPGQGLRLIYYSQIVNDFQKGDIAEGYSVSREKKESFPLTVTSAQKNPTAFYLCASSRDRGHEQYFGPGTRLTVT.

The V and J genes are TRBV5-8 and TRBJ1-5; TRBD1 aligns across 7 bases. The CDR3 consists of 16 residues. The trim removed 4 bases at V and 0 bases at J, leaving 7 bases unmatched. Germline V lookup: CDR1 SGHTS, CDR2 YDEGEE. The CDR3, as DNA: TGTGCCAGCAGCCCTGGGACAGTGTATAGCAATCAGCCCCAGCATTTT. Translated, it gives CASSPGTVYSNQPQHF.

The J gene is TRBJ1-1, the V gene TRBV16, with TRBD1 matching 7 bases. The germline gives CDR1 KGHSY, CDR2 FQNENV. Trimming removed 4 bases from V and 5 bases from J; junction bases left unmatched: 10. The CDR3 contains 15 residues. The CDR3 is CASSPNRGEGTEAFF. The DNA of the CDR3 is TGTGCCAGCAGCCCAAACAGGGGTGAAGGGACTGAAGCTTTCTTT.

The chain has TRBV29-1 and TRBJ1-2; D possibly corresponds to TRBD1 (6 bases). V was trimmed by 3 bases and J by 5 bases, leaving 16 bases between them. Per germline, CDR1 SQVTM and CDR2 ANQGSEA. The CDR3 length is 14 residues. The CDR3 loop reads CSVEGAGRAYGYTF. In DNA form, the CDR3 reads TGCAGCGTTGAGGGGGCAGGGAGGGCGTATGGCTACACCTTC.

The chain employs TRBV27 and TRBJ1-1; D possibly corresponds to TRBD1 (5 bases). Trimming shortened V by 5 bases and J by 0 bases, and 10 bases separated the two germline ends. Per germline, CDR1 MNHEY and CDR2 SMNVEV (reference sequence). There are 14 residues in the CDR3. The CDR3: CASSGHMLNTEAFF. The CDR3 DNA reads TGTGCCAGCAGTGGACACATGCTGAACACTGAAGCTTTCTTT.

The chain is built from TRBV9 and TRBJ2-7, with D maybe TRBD2 (6 bases). V was pared by 4 bases and J by 5 bases, with 13 bases between. Germline assignment: CDR1 SGDLS and CDR2 YYNGEE. This CDR3 has 13 amino acids. The CDR3 is CASSPSGGNEQYF. DNA for the CDR3: TGTGCCAGCAGCCCCTCTGGGGGGAACGAGCAGTACTTC.

This clone was seen once. This chain links TRBV10-3 with TRBJ1-3; 7 bases align to TRBD1. The CDR3 spans 16 residues. After removal of 4 bases from V and 4 bases from J, the junction contained 10 bases not matched to a gene. Germline CDR1 ENHRY, CDR2 SYGVKD. CDR3 bases: TGTGCCATCAGTGCCCAAACGACAGGGTTAGGAAACACCATATATTTT. It encodes CAISAQTTGLGNTIYF.

This sequence joins TRBV5-8 and TRBJ1-4; 10 bases are shared with TRBD1. The CDR3 sequence is 16 residues long. Trimming cost V 0 bases and J 3 bases; bases outside gene matches: 2. The germline V gene encodes CDR1 SGHTS and CDR2 YDEGEE. CDR3 sequence: CASSLGDRGPNEKLFF. As DNA, the CDR3 is TGTGCCAGCAGCTTGGGGGACAGGGGCCCTAATGAAAAACTGTTTTTT. The full variable domain, rest sourced from reference TRBV5-8 and TRBJ1-4, is EAGVTQSPTHLIKTRGQQATLRCSPISGHTSVYWYQQALGLGLQFLLWYDEGEERNRGNFPPRFSGRQFPNYSSELNVNALELEDSALYLCASSLGDRGPNEKLFFGSGTQLSVL.

This clone was observed at least ten times. The chain has TRBV5-1 and TRBJ2-7; D gene uncertain. Germline V gives CDR1 SGHRS, CDR2 YFSETQ. The CDR3 sequence is 13 residues long. The V end lost 1 base, the J end lost 4 bases, and 9 bases lay between the germline ends. The CDR3 sequence is CASSLTAPYEQYF. Here the CDR3 DNA reads TGCGCCAGCAGCTTGACAGCCCCTTACGAGCAGTACTTC.

The V call is TRBV7-8, the J call TRBJ1-1; D unresolved. V was clipped by 6 bases and J by 0 bases, with 11 bases between them. The CDR3 totals 14 residues. The germline CDR1 and CDR2 sequences are SGHVS and FQNEAQ. The CDR3 reads CASSIGGLNTEAFF. The DNA of the CDR3 is TGTGCCAGCAGTATAGGAGGCCTGAACACTGAAGCTTTCTTT.

The chain recombines TRBV2 with TRBJ2-7; D unresolved. The CDR3 loop spans 12 amino acids. Germline values: CDR1 SNHLY, CDR2 FYNNEI. Trimming pared 6 bases from V and 1 base from J, leaving 7 bases between. The CDR3 DNA reads as TGTGCCAGCAGATACAGTTCCTACGAGCAGTACTTC. It encodes CASRYSSYEQYF.

This clone was found a few times. The chain couples TRBV6-6 to TRBJ2-1; 8 nucleotides line up with TRBD1. Germline loops: CDR1 MNHNY, CDR2 SVGAGI (reference sequence). J gave up 2 bases and V 5 bases, and 5 bases lay outside the gene matches. The CDR3 spans 15 residues. The CDR3 loop is CASSPGTGAYNEQFF. DNA for the CDR3: TGTGCCAGCAGTCCCGGGACAGGAGCCTACAATGAGCAGTTCTTC.

The chain employs TRBV19 and TRBJ1-3, with D possibly matching TRBD1 (6 bases). The CDR3 covers 14 residues. Germline assignment: CDR1 LNHDA and CDR2 SQIVND (reference sequence). V gave up 7 bases and J gave up 5 bases, with 15 bases separating them. CDR3 residues: CASMVYGQRNTIYF. CDR3 nucleotides: TGTGCCAGTATGGTTTACGGACAGCGAAACACCATATATTTT.

A single count supports this clone. Relative to the germline gene, one junction end is altered; a read error may explain this. The chain has TRBV7-9 and TRBJ1-2, with D uncertain. The CDR3 consists of 13 residues. Germline V gene data show CDR1 as SEHNR and CDR2 as FQNEAQ (reference sequence). CDR3 loop: CSSSLIHRRGYTF. The DNA for the CDR3 is TGTTCCAGCAGCTTAATTCATCGTCGGGGCTACACCTTC.